The 23 T cell receptor beta chains below were found in one sample sequenced in a study of blood T cell repertoires in COVID-19. Only in-frame clones appear in the TCRdb table, and some are missing; sequencing was by immunoSEQ multiplex PCR. The data show about 210,000 clones, 81% seen once. The sample consisted of PBMCs or T cells enriched from blood (not recorded which). Receptor source: a woman between 50 and 59 years old with acute COVID-19.

The chain couples TRBV5-8 to TRBJ1-1, with unresolved D. Germline-derived CDR1 and CDR2 are SGHTS and YDEGEE. This CDR3 is 15 amino acids long. V was trimmed by 5 bases and J by 4 bases, leaving 18 bases between them. The CDR3 bases are TGTGCCAGCAGTCGTTGGGTCGGGGATGGCACTGAAGCTTTCTTT. This translates into CASSRWVGDGTEAFF.

This chain joins TRBV29-1 and TRBJ1-2; TRBD1 matches 9 bases. Germline V CDR1 and CDR2: SQVTM, ANQGSEA. The CDR3 covers 12 residues. V was pared by 7 bases and J by 4 bases, with 4 bases of the junction left unmatched. CDR3 sequence (DNA): TGCAGCGCCGCGGGACAGGGCTATGGCTACACCTTC. Translating gives CSAAGQGYGYTF.

The chain employs TRBV28 and TRBJ2-5; tentative D call: TRBD2 (7 bases). The germline CDR1 and CDR2 sequences are MDHEN and SYDVKM. Trimming cost V 4 bases and J 5 bases, with 20 bases left between them. The CDR3 covers 16 residues. The CDR3 DNA sequence: TGTGCCAGCAGTTACTTCGGGGGGCCCGGGAGGGAGACCCAGTACTTC. Translated: CASSYFGGPGRETQYF.

This chain connects TRBV7-2 to TRBJ1-2; D unresolved. CDR1 and CDR2 from the germline V gene are SGHTA and FQGNSA. V lost 1 base, J lost 6 bases, and 12 bases lay in between. This CDR3 has 14 residues. CDR3 DNA sequence: TGTGCCAGCAGCTTAGGCACGGGAGCCAATGGCTACACCTTC. Its translation: CASSLGTGANGYTF. The complete variable domain, with remaining parts taken from reference TRBV7-2 and TRBJ1-2, reads GAGVSQSPSNKVTEKGKDVELRCDPISGHTALYWYRQSLGQGLEFLIYFQGNSAPDKSGLPSDRFSAERTGGSVSTLTIQRTQQEDSAVYLCASSLGTGANGYTFGSGTRLTVV.

This chain connects TRBV14 to TRBJ2-3, with 14 bases matching TRBD2. The CDR3 extends over 18 amino acids. Per germline, CDR1 SGHDN and CDR2 FVKESK. The ends lost 4 bases at V and 1 base at J; junction bases unmatched: 7. CDR3 DNA: TGTGCCAGCAGCCCCGGACTAGCGGGGGGCTACCGCACAGATACGCAGTATTTT. This gives the protein CASSPGLAGGYRTDTQYF. Together with reference TRBV14 and TRBJ2-3, the CDR3 gives the full variable domain: EAGVTQFPSHSVIEKGQTVTLRCDPISGHDNLYWYRRVMGKEIKFLLHFVKESKQDESGMPNNRFLAERTGGTYSTLKVQPAELEDSGVYFCASSPGLAGGYRTDTQYFGPGTRLTVL.

The CDR3 is CASTSGRSDTQYF. The CDR3 region has the DNA TGTGCCAGCACTAGCGGGAGATCAGATACGCAGTATTTT. The chain employs TRBV2 and TRBJ2-3, with 10 positions matching TRBD2. Per germline, CDR1 SNHLY and CDR2 FYNNEI. Losses at the gene ends were 7 bases for V and 4 bases for J; bases not matched to a gene: 2. CDR3 size: 13 residues.

The chain has TRBV28 and TRBJ2-7, with D hard to call. The germline V gene has CDR1 MDHEN and CDR2 SYDVKM. Trimming shortened V by 1 base and J by 7 bases, and 8 bases separated the two germline ends. There are 12 residues in the CDR3. The CDR3 region has the DNA TGTGCCAGCAGTTTATTTGGCAGGGAGCAGTACTTC. It yields the protein CASSLFGREQYF.

This chain uses TRBV6-6 with TRBJ1-5; the match to TRBD1 covers 10 bases. Germline-derived CDR1 and CDR2 are MNHNY and SVGAGI (reference sequence). The CDR3 has 15 amino acids. With V trimmed by 6 bases and J by 2 bases, 4 bases remained unmatched. The CDR3 bases are TGTGCCAGCAGCCCCGGGACAGGGGGCAATCAGCCCCAGCATTTT. Protein product: CASSPGTGGNQPQHF.

The gene calls are TRBV6-2 or TRBV6-3 and TRBJ2-1, with 13 nucleotides matching TRBD2. The V segment lost 5 bases and the J segment 9 bases; nucleotides outside the gene matches: 4. The germline V gene has CDR1 MNHEY and CDR2 SVGEGT. There are 14 residues in the CDR3. The CDR3 is CASSILAGGGEQFF. Here the CDR3 DNA reads TGTGCCAGCAGTATACTAGCGGGGGGGGGTGAGCAGTTCTTC.

CDR3 bases: TGTGCCAGCAGCAACAGGGACCCAGCTTTCTTT. Its protein product is CASSNRDPAFF. The chain links TRBV28 to TRBJ1-1; TRBD1 is a possible D gene (6 bases). Germline values: CDR1 MDHEN, CDR2 SYDVKM. The CDR3 sequence is 11 residues long. V gave up 6 bases and J gave up 10 bases, with 12 bases separating them.

This clone was observed a handful of times. The CDR3 sequence is CASSQGVGNTIYF. The CDR3 coding sequence is TGTGCCAGCAGTCAGGGGGTTGGAAACACCATATATTTT. The rearrangement joins TRBV7-9 to TRBJ1-3, with 7 bases lining up with TRBD1. Germline CDR1 SEHNR, CDR2 FQNEAQ (reference sequence). J gave up 3 bases and V 6 bases, and 2 bases lay outside the gene matches. The CDR3 has 13 residues.

This clone has just one count. V and J are TRBV19 and TRBJ1-2; 7 bases align to TRBD1. The junction had 6 bases not matched to a gene; V was cut back by 1 base and J by 4 bases. Germline V lookup: CDR1 LNHDA, CDR2 SQIVND (reference sequence). The CDR3 is made up of 15 amino acids. The CDR3 spells CASSIAAGTVYGYTF. DNA of the CDR3: TGTGCCAGTAGTATAGCGGCCGGGACAGTCTATGGCTACACCTTC.

The chain recombines TRBV6-5 with TRBJ2-5, with 7 nucleotides matching TRBD2. Germline loops: CDR1 MNHEY, CDR2 SVGAGI. The junction had 2 bases not matched to a gene; V was cut back by 6 bases and J by 7 bases. The CDR3 extends over 11 amino acids. The CDR3: CASRGGGTQYF. CDR3 in DNA: TGTGCCAGCAGGGGCGGGGGGACCCAGTACTTC.

This clone occurred once. The chain couples TRBV7-3 to TRBJ2-7; 8 nucleotides agree with TRBD1. Unmatched junction bases numbered 12, after V lost 1 base and J lost 7 bases. The CDR3 totals 16 residues. Germline lookup yields CDR1 SGHTA and CDR2 FQGTGA. The CDR3 loop reads CASSLMGPGTGQEQYF. CDR3 nucleotide sequence: TGTGCCAGCAGCTTAATGGGCCCCGGGACAGGTCAAGAGCAGTACTTC.

The chain joins TRBV6-5 to TRBJ2-7; no firm D call. From germline, CDR1 is MNHEY and CDR2 SVGAGI. The CDR3 spans 11 residues. The V and J ends lost 2 bases and 4 bases respectively, with 3 bases between them. The CDR3 is CASSYLYEQYF. The CDR3 region has the DNA TGTGCCAGCAGTTACCTATACGAGCAGTACTTC.

This clone was seen repeatedly, ten times or more. The chain carries TRBV6-2 or TRBV6-3 and TRBJ1-2; TRBD1 might be the D (6 bases). Germline CDR1 and CDR2: MNHEY and SVGEGT. Trimming left V 6 bases short and J 0 bases short, with 11 bases between. The CDR3 spans 14 residues. CDR3 residues: CASSLQGSNYGYTF. The CDR3 DNA reads as TGTGCCAGCAGCTTACAGGGATCTAACTATGGCTACACCTTC.

This clone was seen a few times. V and J are TRBV7-9 and TRBJ2-3; 10 nucleotides agree with TRBD2. Germline V lookup: CDR1 SEHNR, CDR2 FQNEAQ (reference sequence). This CDR3 region has 19 residues. J lost 1 base, V lost 5 bases, and 15 bases had no gene match. CDR3 protein: CASSRPEAGGLSGTDTQYF. The CDR3 DNA is TGTGCCAGCAGCCGGCCCGAAGCGGGAGGGTTGAGTGGCACAGATACGCAGTATTTT.

A few counts support this clone. The gene calls are TRBV29-1 and TRBJ1-2; D is perhaps TRBD1 (6 bases). The germline gives CDR1 SQVTM, CDR2 ANQGSEA. The V gene lost 6 bases and the J gene lost 7 bases, with 18 bases spanning the gap. This CDR3 is 13 amino acids long. As DNA, the CDR3 is TGCAGCGTCACAGGGTCCATCGATCGTGGCTACACCTTC. The encoded protein is CSVTGSIDRGYTF. Based on the CDR3 plus reference TRBV29-1 and TRBJ1-2, the full variable domain is SAVISQKPSRDICQRGTSLTIQCQVDSQVTMMFWYRQQPGQSLTLIATANQGSEATYESGFVIDKFPISRPNLTFSTLTVSNMSPEDSSIYLCSVTGSIDRGYTFGSGTRLTVV.

This clone has more than one count but fewer than ten. This chain connects TRBV3-1 (or the pseudogene TRBV3-2) to TRBJ1-3, with 8 positions matching TRBD1. This CDR3 region has 16 residues. The V and J ends lost 3 bases and 0 bases, in that order; junction bases with no gene match: 4. The germline CDR1 and CDR2 sequences are LGHDT and YNNKEL (reference sequence). The CDR3 loop reads CASSHAGQASGNTIYF. The CDR3 DNA is TGTGCCAGCAGCCATGCGGGACAGGCCTCTGGAAACACCATATATTTT.

The sample holds a few counts of this clone. The chain couples TRBV12-5 to TRBJ2-7; 7 bases are shared with TRBD1. Germline trimming cut 7 bases from V and 0 bases from J; bases unmatched to any gene: 6. The CDR3 is 14 amino acids. The germline V gene has CDR1 LGHNT and CDR2 FRNRAP. The CDR3 region is CASVRDSTSYEQYF. The DNA of the CDR3 is TGTGCTAGTGTTCGGGACAGCACCTCCTACGAGCAGTACTTC.

This clone appeared a few times. The chain links TRBV19 to TRBJ2-5, with TRBD1 matching over 8 bases. The germline V gene has CDR1 LNHDA and CDR2 SQIVND (reference sequence). With 7 bases clipped from V and 5 bases from J, the junction kept 9 bases outside the gene matches. The CDR3 loop spans 14 amino acids. CDR3 amino acids: CASTDRGGSETQYF. The CDR3 DNA is TGTGCCAGTACCGACAGGGGTGGGTCGGAGACCCAGTACTTC.

The V and J genes are TRBV7-8 and TRBJ2-7; 16 nucleotides align to TRBD2. The CDR3 length is 16 residues. Trimming removed 5 bases from V and 3 bases from J; junction bases left unmatched: 4. Germline CDR1 and CDR2: SGHVS and FQNEAQ. CDR3: CASSRGTSGRGYEQYF. In DNA, the CDR3 is TGTGCCAGCAGCCGAGGGACTAGCGGGAGGGGCTACGAGCAGTACTTC.

The chain links TRBV3-1 (or the pseudogene TRBV3-2) to TRBJ2-3, with 7 bases lining up with TRBD2. The CDR3 is 17 residues long. CDR1 is LGHDT, CDR2 YNNKEL, per germline (reference sequence). Trimming at V came to 1 base and at J to 0 bases, leaving 7 bases not matched to a gene. CDR3 DNA sequence: TGTGCCAGCAGCCAAGTTTCGAGCGGGGAGAGCACAGATACGCAGTATTTT. Translated: CASSQVSSGESTDTQYF.